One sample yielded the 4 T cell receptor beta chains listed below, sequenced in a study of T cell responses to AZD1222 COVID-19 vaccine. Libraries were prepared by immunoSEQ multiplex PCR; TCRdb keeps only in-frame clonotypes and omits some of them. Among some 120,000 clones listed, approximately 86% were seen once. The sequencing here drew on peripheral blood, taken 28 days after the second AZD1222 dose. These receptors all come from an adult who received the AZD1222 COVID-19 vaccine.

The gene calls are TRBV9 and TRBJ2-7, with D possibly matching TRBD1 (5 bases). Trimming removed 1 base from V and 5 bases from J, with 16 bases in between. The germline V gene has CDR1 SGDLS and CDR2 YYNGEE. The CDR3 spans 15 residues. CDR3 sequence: CASSVKADGAHEQYF. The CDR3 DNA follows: TGTGCCAGCAGCGTAAAGGCGGATGGGGCTCACGAGCAGTACTTC.

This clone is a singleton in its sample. CDR3 residues: CASSAGQGAHGYTF. In nucleotides, the CDR3 is TGTGCCAGCAGCGCCGGACAGGGGGCGCATGGCTACACCTTC. The rearrangement joins TRBV5-6 to TRBJ1-2; 11 bases align to TRBD1. V lost 4 bases, J lost 6 bases, and 5 bases stayed unmatched. This CDR3 is 14 amino acids long. In germline, CDR1 is SGHDT, CDR2 YYEEEE.

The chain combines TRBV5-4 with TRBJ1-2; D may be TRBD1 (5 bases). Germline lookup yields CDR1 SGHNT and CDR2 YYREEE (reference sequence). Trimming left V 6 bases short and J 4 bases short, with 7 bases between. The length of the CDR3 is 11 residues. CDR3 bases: TGTGCCAGCACCGACAGCTATGGCTACACCTTC. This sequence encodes CASTDSYGYTF.

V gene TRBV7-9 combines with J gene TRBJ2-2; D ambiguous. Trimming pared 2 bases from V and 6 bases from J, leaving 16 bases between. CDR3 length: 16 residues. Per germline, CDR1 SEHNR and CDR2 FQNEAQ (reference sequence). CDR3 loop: CASSLISRSIPGELFF. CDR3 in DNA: TGTGCCAGCAGCTTAATTTCTCGCTCGATACCCGGGGAGCTGTTTTTT.